Below, one TCR beta chain is given with its context. Its specific antigen is unknown. These data belong to a study of T cell clusters in autoimmune cytopenias (dated by TCRdb to the late 2010s). Regarding the study in general: The median TRB sequencing depth was 50,000 to 60,000 reads per sample, and the median number of distinct TRB clonotypes was roughly 2,400 per sample. Alongside healthy, CLL and autoimmune hepatitis controls, autoimmune cytopenia patients had their peripheral blood TRB and IGH repertoires sequenced at active disease and again during treatment follow-up. The study was designed to test whether a disease-specific immune repertoire signature usable as a blood-based biomarker is carried by autoimmune cytopenia patients. The research as a whole found: The cluster-lack signature was not observed for secondary cytopenia versus CLL, as the signature was apparently masked by the dominant lymphoma-associated repertoire. TRB repertoire shifts, with less even repertoires in secondary cytopenia and CLL, mostly reflected lymphoma bias rather than autoimmunity. The T cell clusters were defined only in silico, and the functional role of the clusters was left to be validated experimentally. A lack of physiological T cell clusters in primary autoimmune cytopenia patients was suggested by GLIPH, as 51 clusters were found to be exclusive to healthy donors versus around 16 exclusive to patients. Compared with active autoimmune hepatitis patients, healthy donors had almost three times as many exclusive TRB clusters, a finding consistent with an autoimmunity-wide signature.

TRB amplification used about 230 ng of peripheral blood genomic DNA, 30,000 to 40,000 genome equivalents, per sample. TRB rearrangements were amplified by multiplex PCR using a touch-down protocol with TRB-A and TRB-B primer pools mixed in one tube. Two consecutive PCR reactions with Phusion HS II polymerase added Illumina adapters and sample indices to the amplicons. Amplicons were gel-purified with the NucleoSpin Gel and PCR Clean-up kit, then quantified by Qubit and quality-checked on an Agilent 2100 Bioanalyzer. Sequencing of the libraries was done on an Illumina MiSeq with paired-end, single-indexed, 600-cycle runs. The authors' pipeline ran thus. MiXCR version 2.1.12 with the default MiXCR reference library was used to align and assemble TRB reads. Each unique CDR3 nucleotide sequence defined a clone, and only productive sequences with at least two reads were analysed. Repertoire diversity was assessed with alpha-parameterized diversity profiles (alpha 0 to 5), including the Shannon (alpha 1) and Simpson (alpha 2) indices, which were computed with an R script. The tcR package was used to compute combinatorial TRB VJ usage, which was then compared between cohorts by principal component analysis with ade4. TCRbeta CDR3s were clustered with GLIPH on cohort pairs matched by age and read depth, and cluster frequencies were compared by Wilcoxon test. Through TCRdb reprocessing, the reads give one entry per CDR3 protein sequence; DNA is omitted. TCRdb, not the authors, supplied the V and J calls. This sample's table has entries for around 7,000 distinct CDR3 sequences. 25% to 35% of the sample is taken by the ten largest.

CDR1 MDHEN and CDR2 SYDVKM were looked up in the germline V gene. Spanning cysteine to phenylalanine, the CDR3 consists of 15 amino acids. The nucleotide record is missing. This TCR was sampled from a human donor with an autoimmune cytopenia or autoimmune hepatitis (not recorded which). The sequencing sample was made of peripheral blood. In this chain, TRBV28 is recombined with TRBJ1-2; TCRdb returns TRBD1, unconfirmable since there is no DNA. CDR3 protein: CASSLRGLTGVGYTF.